The 6 T cell receptor beta chains reported below all come from one sample, sequenced in a study of cytomegalovirus exposure and HLA in healthy donors listed by TCRdb under 2017. Libraries were built with the immunoSEQ multiplex PCR assay. The multiplex PCR relied on a mix of 60 forward primers for TCR Vbeta segments and 13 reverse primers for TCR Jbeta segments. TCRdb took this table from immuneACCESS and kept in-frame rearrangements with V and J called. Such tables lack part of the clones; where checked against another copy, unresolved V genes explain under half of the gap, and the rest is unexplained. The sample contains around 140,000 clones, over 80% of them found a single time. The ten largest clonotypes hold less than 2% of the sample. Sequencing used PBMCs. The source is a man aged 35 to 55 in good health and CMV-seronegative.

This clone was detected once. The junction does not match germline at one end; this may be a read error. The V and J genes are TRBV7-9 and TRBJ2-7; perhaps TRBD2 as D (6 bases). Germline V gene lookup returns CDR1 SEHNR and CDR2 FQNEAQ (reference sequence). CDR3 size: 14 residues. This CDR3 reads CSSSLTAGTYEQYF. The CDR3 nucleotides read TGTTCCAGCAGCTTAACGGCGGGAACCTACGAGCAGTACTTC.

This clone turned up a few times. The gene calls are TRBV10-3 and TRBJ2-1; no clear D. The CDR3 consists of 16 residues. The germline V gene has CDR1 ENHRY and CDR2 SYGVKD. V was pared by 2 bases and J by 4 bases, with 15 bases between. This CDR3 is CAISEVAEKEYNEQFF. The CDR3 bases are TGTGCCATCAGTGAGGTTGCGGAGAAAGAATACAATGAGCAGTTCTTC.

This sequence joins TRBV7-2 and TRBJ1-2; D possibly corresponds to TRBD1 (6 bases). V lost 6 bases to trimming and J lost 6 bases, with 17 bases between them. Germline V gives CDR1 SGHTA, CDR2 FQGNSA. The CDR3 sequence is 14 residues long. CDR3 nucleotide sequence: TGTGCCAGCAGATCAACCGGGACAAATAATGGCTACACCTTC. This gives the protein CASRSTGTNNGYTF.

The genes are TRBV6-5 and TRBJ2-7, with 9 bases lining up with TRBD2. CDR3 size: 14 residues. With 6 bases clipped from V and 3 bases from J, the junction kept 6 bases outside the gene matches. Germline loops: CDR1 MNHEY, CDR2 SVGAGI. The CDR3 loop is CASRFSGGVYEQYF. CDR3 bases: TGTGCCAGCAGATTTAGCGGGGGCGTCTACGAGCAGTACTTC.

The V call is TRBV27, the J call TRBJ1-1; 8 bases fit TRBD1. V shed 2 bases and J 4 bases; nucleotides not matched to a gene: 9. The CDR3 spans 16 residues. Germline V lookup: CDR1 MNHEY, CDR2 SMNVEV (reference sequence). DNA for the CDR3: TGTGCCAGCAGTTTAGGTAGGGGCAGGGGGCCCACTGAAGCTTTCTTT. This translates into CASSLGRGRGPTEAFF.

The CDR3 DNA reads as TGTGCCAGCAGCGCGTGGGGCGGGGAAGAGACCCAGTACTTC. This gives the protein CASSAWGGEETQYF. The chain joins TRBV9 to TRBJ2-5, with D possibly being TRBD2 (6 bases). The CDR3 is 14 residues long. Trimming stripped 3 bases from V and 3 bases from J, with 12 bases between. Germline lookup yields CDR1 SGDLS and CDR2 YYNGEE.